The rows below give T cell receptor beta chains drawn from one sample of a study of T cells in Graves' hyperthyroidism and ophthalmopathy. TCRdb re-called the multiplex PCR reads with MiXCR, one entry per CDR3 protein. The sample holds approximately 320,000 distinct CDR3 sequences, 16% seen once. Material for sequencing was blood. Receptors originate from a man aged 25 to 40 with Graves' hyperthyroidism. CDR3s include the opening cysteine and the closing phenylalanine or tryptophan. The D gene is left open where the match is weak. Size is stated for part of the rows, as once, few or many counts, or as a class when the clone is expanded.

many,.,TRBV4-1,TRBJ1-1,TGCGCCAGCAGCCGCATTACAGGGAACACTGAAGCTTTCTTT,CASSRITGNTEAFF
.,TRBD1,TRBV28,TRBJ2-7,TGTGCCAGCAGTTTCCCGGACAGGGGGGTTTACGAGCAGTACTTC,CASSFPDRGVYEQYF
many,.,TRBV29-1,TRBJ2-3,TGCAGCGTTGATCGGTGGGACGGCTACACAGATACGCAGTATTTT,CSVDRWDGYTDTQYF
many,TRBD2,TRBV2,TRBJ2-1,TGTGCCAGCACTCTGGGTCTAGCGGCCTACAATGAGCAGTTCTTC,CASTLGLAAYNEQFF
many,.,TRBV12-3/TRBV12-4,TRBJ2-7,TGTGCCAGCAGTTTTACGCCAGACCACCACGAGCAGTACTTC,CASSFTPDHHEQYF
many,.,TRBV13,TRBJ2-6,TGTGCCAGCAGCTTTCGCGGTTCTGGGGCCAACGTCCTGACTTTC,CASSFRGSGANVLTF
.,.,TRBV25-1,TRBJ1-5,TGTGCCAGCAGTGGGGGGATTAGCAATCAGCCCCAGCATTTT,CASSGGISNQPQHF
many,TRBD1,TRBV2,TRBJ1-1,TGTGCCACTCAGGACAGGGGGCTGACTGAAGCTTTCTTT,CATQDRGLTEAFF
many,.,TRBV11-2,TRBJ2-3,TGTGCCAGCAGCTCTATGGGAGCTAGCACAGATACGCAGTATTTT,CASSSMGASTDTQYF
many,TRBD2,TRBV30,TRBJ2-7,TGTGCCTGGAGTTTGCTAGCGGGAGGAGGCGAGCAGTACTTC,CAWSLLAGGGEQYF
.,TRBD2,TRBV20-1,TRBJ2-1,TGCAGTGCAAAGACCGGGACTAGCGGGCTCTACAATGAGCAGTTCTTC,CSAKTGTSGLYNEQFF
many,.,TRBV3-1,TRBJ1-1,TGTGCCAGCAGCCAGACGGGGGCCAATGAAGCTTTCTTT,CASSQTGANEAFF
many,.,TRBV3-1,TRBJ2-3,TGTGCCAGCAGCCAAGGGCGGGCCGCAGATACGCAGTATTTT,CASSQGRAADTQYF
many,.,TRBV27,TRBJ2-7,TGTGCCAGCAGTTTATCGGCGACGGGTAACGAGCAGTACTTC,CASSLSATGNEQYF
.,TRBD1,TRBV28,TRBJ2-7,TGTGCCAGCAATTTGGGACAGGTCTCCTACGAGCAGTACTTC,CASNLGQVSYEQYF
.,.,TRBV27,TRBJ1-6,TGTGCCAGCAGTTTAGTGAGGGGTGGAAATTCACCCCTCCACTTT,CASSLVRGGNSPLHF
many,TRBD2,TRBV6-1,TRBJ2-7,TGTGCCAGCAGATTTTACAGCGGGAGTATCTCCTACGAGCAGTACTTC,CASRFYSGSISYEQYF
many,.,TRBV18,TRBJ1-5,TGTGCCACCAAAGGGGATAGCAATCAGCCCCAGCATTTT,CATKGDSNQPQHF
many,TRBD2,TRBV7-8,TRBJ2-3,TGTGCCAGCAGCCGCGCCGGCGGGAGATCGCACTATAGCACAGATACGCAGTATTTT,CASSRAGGRSHYSTDTQYF
.,.,TRBV29-1,TRBJ2-1,TGCAGCGTTGATACTAGCTTGGAGCAGTTCTTC,CSVDTSLEQFF